Presented here are 24 T cell receptor beta chains from one specimen sequenced in a study of CD8 T cells in Susac syndrome. A quantity of roughly 0.5 to 1 ug RNA underwent reverse transcription using random hexamers. One entry per CDR3 protein results from TCRdb running MiXCR on the immunoSEQ multiplex PCR reads. The table has about 440,000 distinct CDR3 sequences, more than 80% seen once. Material for sequencing was CD8+ T cells from PBMCs. The receptors were gathered from a human donor with multiple sclerosis.

The rearrangement uses TRBV4-1 and TRBJ2-5; D is uncertain. Germline loops: CDR1 MGHRA, CDR2 YSYEKL. Trimming stripped 0 bases from V and 5 bases from J, with 10 bases between. The CDR3 consists of 14 residues. CDR3 DNA: TGCGCCAGCAGCCAAGACCCCCGGCTGGAGACCCAGTACTTC. It translates to CASSQDPRLETQYF.

The chain's CDR3 is CAWRVAYEQYF. In nucleotides, the CDR3 is TGTGCCTGGAGAGTGGCCTACGAGCAGTACTTC. This rearrangement joins TRBV30 to TRBJ2-7; no clear D. Germline CDR1 and CDR2: GTSNPN and SVGIG (reference sequence). There are 11 residues in the CDR3. The V end was cut by 3 bases, the J end by 2 bases, with 5 bases between.

V usage is TRBV19 and J usage is TRBJ2-1; unclear D gene. Germline assignment: CDR1 LNHDA and CDR2 SQIVND (reference sequence). V gave up 10 bases and J gave up 3 bases, with 13 bases separating them. This CDR3 comprises 13 residues. The CDR3 DNA is TGTGCCACCACTCCCACAGACTACAATGAGCAGTTCTTC. This translates into CATTPTDYNEQFF.

The V gene is TRBV14, the J gene TRBJ2-7, with 10 bases matching TRBD2. The V segment lost 1 base and the J segment 3 bases; nucleotides outside the gene matches: 0. This CDR3 has 14 amino acids. The germline V gene encodes CDR1 SGHDN and CDR2 FVKESK. This CDR3 is CASSQVAGGYEQYF. As DNA, the CDR3 is TGTGCCAGCAGCCAAGTAGCGGGGGGCTACGAGCAGTACTTC.

CDR3 residues: CASSLWGGNSPLHF. CDR3 coding DNA: TGTGCCAGCAGTTTATGGGGCGGTAATTCACCCCTCCACTTT. The chain employs TRBV27 and TRBJ1-6, with a weak D call TRBD1 (5 bases). V was cut by 1 base and J by 6 bases, with 7 bases left in between. The CDR3 covers 14 residues. The germline CDR1 and CDR2 sequences are MNHEY and SMNVEV (reference sequence).

The chain recombines TRBV4-1 with TRBJ1-1; no clear D gene. CDR3 length equals 15 residues. V was clipped by 1 base and J by 0 bases, with 9 bases between them. Per the germline V gene, CDR1 is MGHRA and CDR2 is YSYEKL. CDR3 nucleotides: TGCGCCAGCAGCCAAGGTACAGTGCTGAACACTGAAGCTTTCTTT. Its protein product is CASSQGTVLNTEAFF.

V usage is TRBV29-1 and J usage is TRBJ1-2; no firm D call. Trimming took off 7 bases at V and 3 bases at J, with 15 bases between the two ends. This CDR3 region has 13 residues. In germline, CDR1 is SQVTM, CDR2 ANQGSEA. As DNA, the CDR3 is TGCAGCGCCGTGGCGCCTCCCGACTATGGCTACACCTTC. Translating it yields CSAVAPPDYGYTF.

The count of this clonotype is one. The chain carries TRBV5-1 and TRBJ1-6, with unresolved D. Germline V gene data show CDR1 as SGHRS and CDR2 as YFSETQ. There are 14 residues in the CDR3. V lost 0 bases and J lost 6, with 7 bases in between. The chain's CDR3 is CASSLDSLNSPLHF. The CDR3 region has the DNA TGCGCCAGCAGCTTGGACAGCCTTAATTCACCCCTCCACTTT. The full variable domain, its missing parts supplied by reference TRBV5-1 and TRBJ1-6, is KAGVTQTPRYLIKTRGQQVTLSCSPISGHRSVSWYQQTPGQGLQFLFEYFSETQRNKGNFPGRFSGRQFSNSRSEMNVSTLELGDSALYLCASSLDSLNSPLHFGNGTRLTVT.

The V call is TRBV5-1, the J call TRBJ2-2, with D possibly being TRBD2 (5 bases). The germline CDR1 and CDR2 sequences are SGHRS and YFSETQ. The V end was cut by 4 bases, the J end by 2 bases, with 12 bases between. The CDR3 is 15 amino acids. CDR3 region: CASSGGAINTGELFF. The CDR3 DNA is TGCGCCAGCAGCGGAGGTGCAATCAACACCGGGGAGCTGTTTTTT.

This sequence joins TRBV14 and TRBJ2-7; the D is unclear. Trimming stripped 0 bases from V and 0 bases from J, with 9 bases between. Germline V gene sequence: CDR1 SGHDN, CDR2 FVKESK. CDR3 length: 15 residues. For the CDR3, the DNA is TGTGCCAGCAGCCAAGACACCGAGAGCTCCTACGAGCAGTACTTC. Encoded protein: CASSQDTESSYEQYF.

The V gene is TRBV5-1, the J gene TRBJ2-5; D gene unclear. V gave up 0 bases and J gave up 0 bases, with 9 bases separating them. Germline V gene data show CDR1 as SGHRS and CDR2 as YFSETQ. The CDR3 totals 15 residues. The CDR3 loop reads CASSLVAPYQETQYF. Written as DNA, the CDR3 is TGCGCCAGCAGCTTGGTAGCACCGTACCAAGAGACCCAGTACTTC.

Comment on this clonotype: One junction end disagrees with the germline gene, perhaps due to a read error. The chain employs TRBV4-1 and TRBJ1-5, with D unresolved. Germline CDR1 is MGHRA and CDR2 is YSYEKL. The CDR3 sequence is 16 residues long. CDR3 sequence reads: CASSQVGSAPNHPQHF. DNA of the CDR3: TGCGCCAGCAGCCAAGTCGGGAGCGCGCCTAATCACCCCCAGCATTTT.

V and J are TRBV25-1 and TRBJ1-1; D is unclear. V lost 6 bases and J 0 bases, leaving 11 bases between the germline ends. CDR1 and CDR2 from the germline V gene are MGHDK and SYGVNS. This CDR3 comprises 14 residues. The DNA for the CDR3 is TGTGCCAGCAGGGCAGGAGGCCTGAACACTGAAGCTTTCTTT. Translation gives CASRAGGLNTEAFF.

The chain combines TRBV5-1 with TRBJ2-7; D remains ambiguous. The CDR3 is 14 amino acids. Germline assignment: CDR1 SGHRS and CDR2 YFSETQ. The V end lost 0 bases, the J end lost 2 bases, and 9 bases lay between the germline ends. The CDR3 nucleotides are TGCGCCAGCAGCTTGGTTTTCCGAACCTACGAGCAGTACTTC. This encodes CASSLVFRTYEQYF.

J is TRBJ1-1 and V is TRBV5-1, with D possibly TRBD1 on 5 matching bases. V lost 0 bases and J 11 bases, leaving 17 bases between the germline ends. This CDR3 comprises 14 residues. CDR1 and CDR2 (germline): SGHRS, YFSETQ. The CDR3 region has the DNA TGCGCCAGCAGCTTGGAGACAGATTACTTGGGCGCTTTCTTT. It translates to CASSLETDYLGAFF.

This chain connects TRBV5-6 to TRBJ2-7; 11 nucleotides line up with TRBD2. Per germline, CDR1 SGHDT and CDR2 YYEEEE. The CDR3 has 16 amino acids. The V segment lost 2 bases and the J segment 2 bases; nucleotides outside the gene matches: 6. In nucleotides, the CDR3 is TGTGCCAGCAGCTTCGGGACTAGCGGATTTACCTACGAGCAGTACTTC. This translates into CASSFGTSGFTYEQYF.

This rearrangement joins TRBV10-1 to TRBJ2-2; either TRBD1 or TRBD2 may supply D (5 bases each). V gave up 0 bases and J gave up 2 bases, with 16 bases separating them. CDR3 length: 18 residues. CDR1 is WNHNN, CDR2 SYGVQD, per germline (reference sequence). CDR3 DNA: TGCGCCAGCAGTGAGTCATATGGGACCGGCGATAACACCGGGGAGCTGTTTTTT. This sequence encodes CASSESYGTGDNTGELFF.

This clonotype was detected a few times. V usage is TRBV6-1 and J usage is TRBJ1-1, with D tentatively TRBD1 (5 bases). The CDR3 is 12 residues long. The V gene's germline CDR1 is MNHNS and CDR2 SASEGT. Trimming cost V 8 bases and J 11 bases, with 18 bases left between them. CDR3 in DNA: TGTGCCAGCCAGCCCTACGGAGGGGTGGCTTTCTTT. This translates into CASQPYGGVAFF.

CDR3 residues: CASSQGHGTDTQYF. For the CDR3, the DNA is TGTGCCAGCAGCCAGGGGCATGGCACAGATACGCAGTATTTT. The chain links TRBV27 to TRBJ2-3, with D maybe TRBD1 (6 bases). The CDR3 has 14 amino acids. Germline CDR1 is MNHEY and CDR2 is SMNVEV (reference sequence). Trimming pared 6 bases from V and 1 base from J, leaving 11 bases between.

This clonotype was seen once. V gene TRBV6-5 combines with J gene TRBJ2-2, with 7 nucleotides matching TRBD1. The CDR3 is 15 amino acids. The germline V gene encodes CDR1 MNHEY and CDR2 SVGAGI. J lost 0 bases, V lost 6 bases, and 4 bases had no gene match. In DNA, the CDR3 is TGTGCCAGCAGACAAGGGACAGCGAACACCGGGGAGCTGTTTTTT. Amino acids: CASRQGTANTGELFF.

This chain links TRBV7-9 with TRBJ2-7; D unresolved. CDR3 length: 11 residues. Germline V CDR1 and CDR2: SEHNR, FQNEAQ (reference sequence). V was clipped by 5 bases and J by 4 bases, with 6 bases between them. CDR3 bases: TGTGCCAGCAGCCCCCAGTACGAGCAGTACTTC. Translation gives CASSPQYEQYF.

The chain combines TRBV2 with TRBJ2-7; possible D gene TRBD1, 6 bases. There are 16 residues in the CDR3. Germline V lookup: CDR1 SNHLY, CDR2 FYNNEI. Trimming took 4 bases from V and 2 from J, leaving 18 bases between them. DNA for the CDR3: TGTGCCAGCAGTGCTCGGACAGCCGGAGAGGCCTACGAGCAGTACTTC. It specifies CASSARTAGEAYEQYF. Drawing the rest from reference TRBV2 and TRBJ2-7, the complete variable domain is EPEVTQTPSHQVTQMGQEVILRCVPISNHLYFYWYRQILGQKVEFLVSFYNNEISEKSEIFDDQFSVERPDGSNFTLKIRSTKLEDSAMYFCASSARTAGEAYEQYFGPGTRLTVT.

The chain recombines TRBV13 with TRBJ1-3; D gene ambiguous. The CDR3 loop spans 12 amino acids. The germline V gene has CDR1 PRHDT and CDR2 FYEKMQ (reference sequence). Trimming removed 8 bases at V and 9 bases at J, with 14 bases between. Written as DNA, the CDR3 is TGTGCCAGCGAGGAAGTCGCCAGCACCATATATTTT. Protein product: CASEEVASTIYF.

This chain joins TRBV7-2 and TRBJ2-7, with D unclear. The CDR3 consists of 15 residues. V lost 5 bases and J lost 0, with 14 bases in between. The germline V gene has CDR1 SGHTA and CDR2 FQGNSA. CDR3 sequence reads: CASSLDNLDSYEQYF. The CDR3 nucleotides read TGTGCCAGCAGCCTAGACAACCTCGACTCCTACGAGCAGTACTTC.